Below are 26 T cell receptor beta chains sequenced from a single sample in a study of T cell responses to AZD1222 COVID-19 vaccine. TCRdb's table, derived via immunoSEQ multiplex PCR, lists solely in-frame clones and lacks some. The sample has 150,000 or so clones, 90% to 95% seen once. Sequenced material: peripheral blood, taken 28 days after the second AZD1222 dose. These receptors originate from an adult who received the AZD1222 COVID-19 vaccine.

The rearrangement joins TRBV10-3 to TRBJ2-5; perhaps TRBD1 as D (6 bases). Germline V gene lookup returns CDR1 ENHRY and CDR2 SYGVKD. The germline V and J ends were trimmed by 8 bases and 0 bases, with 10 bases remaining between them. The CDR3 extends over 13 amino acids. CDR3 DNA: TGTGCCATCTCAGGGGAGAACCAAGAGACCCAGTACTTC. The encoded protein is CAISGENQETQYF.

The J gene is TRBJ1-1, the V gene TRBV12-5, with D perhaps TRBD1 (5 bases). Trimming cost V 2 bases and J 3 bases, with 25 bases left between them. Germline V gene sequence: CDR1 LGHNT, CDR2 FRNRAP. CDR3 length: 19 amino acids. CDR3 region: CASGLLLDRLTTGHTEAFF. CDR3 sequence (DNA): TGTGCTAGTGGTTTGCTTCTAGATAGGCTAACCACGGGACACACTGAAGCTTTCTTT.

V usage is TRBV3-1 (or the pseudogene TRBV3-2) and J usage is TRBJ2-5; D ambiguous. This CDR3 contains 16 residues. V shed 0 bases and J shed 7 bases, with 18 bases lying between them. Germline V lookup: CDR1 LGHDT, CDR2 YNNKEL (reference sequence). CDR3 nucleotide sequence: TGTGCCAGCAGCCAAGATTGGTGGATCGGAGTGAGGACCCAGTACTTC. Residues: CASSQDWWIGVRTQYF.

V gene TRBV9 combines with J gene TRBJ2-2; 14 nucleotides match TRBD2. Germline CDR1 is SGDLS and CDR2 is YYNGEE. The CDR3 is 17 amino acids. J lost 3 bases, V lost 3 bases, and 4 bases had no gene match. The CDR3 reads CASSAGLAGGDTGELFF. In DNA form, the CDR3 reads TGTGCCAGCAGCGCCGGACTAGCGGGGGGCGACACCGGGGAGCTGTTTTTT.

The J gene is TRBJ1-2, the V gene TRBV19; D is perhaps TRBD1 (6 bases). This CDR3 is 13 amino acids long. The V and J ends lost 4 bases and 5 bases respectively, with 11 bases between them. Germline V lookup: CDR1 LNHDA, CDR2 SQIVND (reference sequence). As DNA, the CDR3 is TGTGCCAGTAGTAACACCGACAGGTATGGCTACACCTTC. It translates to CASSNTDRYGYTF.

V usage is TRBV24-1 and J usage is TRBJ2-3; D tentatively reads TRBD1 or TRBD2 (6 bases each). The germline V and J ends were trimmed by 3 bases and 3 bases, with 15 bases remaining between them. From germline, CDR1 is KGHDR and CDR2 SFDVKD. This CDR3 contains 16 residues. CDR3 DNA sequence: TGTGCCACCAGTGATCCTCGGGGGCAACCGACAGATACGCAGTATTTT. It yields the protein CATSDPRGQPTDTQYF.

The chain joins TRBV11-2 to TRBJ2-2; perhaps D is TRBD1 or TRBD2 (6 bases each). This CDR3 contains 16 residues. The V gene's germline CDR1 is SGHAT and CDR2 FQNNGV. V lost 8 bases and J lost 5, with 21 bases in between. The CDR3 DNA sequence: TGTGCCAGCCGGACTGGGGGGCGGATTCGAACCGGGGAGCTGTTTTTT. Its protein is CASRTGGRIRTGELFF.

The rearrangement links TRBV12-2 to TRBJ1-2; TRBD1, the table's D call, was not compared with the DNA. TRBV12-2 counts as a pseudogene. The CDR3 totals 15 residues. In DNA form, the CDR3 reads TGTGCAAGTCGCAGGGGGACAAGGCGAGTCTATGGCTACACCTTC. Translating gives CASRRGTRRVYGYTF.

The CDR3 sequence: CAWGSYQETQYF. The DNA for the CDR3 is TGTGCCTGGGGGTCCTACCAAGAGACCCAGTACTTC. This rearrangement joins TRBV30 to TRBJ2-5; D remains ambiguous. CDR1 and CDR2 from the germline V gene are GTSNPN and SVGIG (reference sequence). V lost 5 bases and J lost 0, with 7 bases in between. The CDR3 runs 12 residues.

V and J are TRBV5-1 and TRBJ1-2; D is unclear. CDR3 length: 12 residues. The germline V and J ends were trimmed by 4 bases and 2 bases, with 6 bases remaining between them. Germline V CDR1 and CDR2: SGHRS, YFSETQ. The CDR3 nucleotides are TGCGCCAGCAGCCTAGACAACTATGGCTACACCTTC. Protein: CASSLDNYGYTF. Looking up the rest from reference TRBV5-1 and TRBJ1-2 gives the full variable domain: KAGVTQTPRYLIKTRGQQVTLSCSPISGHRSVSWYQQTPGQGLQFLFEYFSETQRNKGNFPGRFSGRQFSNSRSEMNVSTLELGDSALYLCASSLDNYGYTFGSGTRLTVV.

The chain couples TRBV11-3 to TRBJ1-1; D ambiguous. V lost 6 bases and J 5 bases, leaving 10 bases between the germline ends. Germline loops: CDR1 SGHNT, CDR2 YENEEA. The CDR3 covers 12 residues. Written as DNA, the CDR3 is TGTGCCAGCAGGTCCGCGGGAACTGAAGCTTTCTTT. This gives the protein CASRSAGTEAFF.

This chain joins TRBV9 and TRBJ1-1; tentative D call: TRBD1 (6 bases). This CDR3 comprises 14 residues. Looked up from germline, CDR1 is SGDLS and CDR2 is YYNGEE. Deletions cut 2 bases from V and 0 bases from J, with 8 bases between. The CDR3 bases are TGTGCCAGCAGCGTTGGGGACATGAACACTGAAGCTTTCTTT. Amino acids: CASSVGDMNTEAFF.

This clone came up once. At one end, the junction sequence differs from germline, possibly due to a read error. The chain combines TRBV7-7 with TRBJ2-5; D call uncertain. CDR1 is SSHAT and CDR2 is FNYEAQ in the germline V gene (reference sequence). The CDR3 is made up of 17 amino acids. The CDR3 sequence is CASSPLNTGSGGETQYF. The CDR3 DNA reads TGTGCTAGCAGCCCCCTGAACACGGGCTCGGGTGGAGAGACCCAGTACTTC. Supplemented by reference TRBV7-7 and TRBJ2-5, the full variable domain reads GAGVSQSPRYKVTKRGQDVTLRCDPISSHATLYWYQQALGQGPEFLTYFNYEAQPDKSGLPSDRFSAERPEGSISTLTIQRTEQRDSAMYRCASSPLNTGSGGETQYFGPGTRLLVL.

Turning to this clone: Distinct nucleotide sequences in the sample also encode this CDR3. The chain recombines TRBV12-3 or TRBV12-4 with TRBJ1-3, with D maybe TRBD1 (5 bases). There are 13 residues in the CDR3. Trimming removed 3 bases from V and 2 bases from J, with 5 bases in between. CDR3 nucleotide sequence: TGTGCCAGCAGTTTGGGGCCTGGAAACACCATATATTTT. Its protein is CASSLGPGNTIYF.

The V gene is TRBV10-3, the J gene TRBJ1-3; D might be TRBD1 (5 bases). Germline V lookup: CDR1 ENHRY, CDR2 SYGVKD. The CDR3 is 15 residues long. Trimming took 8 bases from V and 0 from J, leaving 14 bases between them. This chain's CDR3 is CAIQQGSTSGNTIYF. The CDR3 nucleotides are TGTGCCATCCAGCAGGGTTCAACCTCTGGAAACACCATATATTTT.

The V and J genes are TRBV19 and TRBJ2-1, with 10 nucleotides matching TRBD2. Germline V lookup: CDR1 LNHDA, CDR2 SQIVND (reference sequence). This CDR3 has 16 residues. Unmatched junction bases numbered 13, after V lost 5 bases and J lost 9 bases. CDR3 in DNA: TGTGCCAGTAGTGCCCGGACTAGCGGTAATCCTGGTGAGCAGTTCTTC. Protein product: CASSARTSGNPGEQFF. Complete variable domain (other parts from reference TRBV19 and TRBJ2-1): DGGITQSPKYLFRKEGQNVTLSCEQNLNHDAMYWYRQDPGQGLRLIYYSQIVNDFQKGDIAEGYSVSREKKESFPLTVTSAQKNPTAFYLCASSARTSGNPGEQFFGPGTRLTVL.

V usage is TRBV29-1 and J usage is TRBJ2-2, with TRBD1 identical over 11 bases. In germline, CDR1 is SQVTM, CDR2 ANQGSEA. This CDR3 spans 16 amino acids. Trimming took 5 bases from V and 5 from J; bases not matched to a gene: 10. This chain's CDR3 is CSVSRAGTGGTGELFF. The CDR3, as DNA: TGCAGCGTTTCCCGGGCCGGGACAGGGGGGACCGGGGAGCTGTTTTTT.

CDR3 residues: CASSMRTGDSYNEQFF. In nucleotides, the CDR3 is TGTGCCAGTAGTATGAGGACAGGCGACTCCTACAATGAGCAGTTCTTC. The rearrangement uses TRBV19 and TRBJ2-1; 7 bases agree with TRBD1. The CDR3 sequence is 16 residues long. V lost 3 bases, J lost 0 bases, and 5 bases stayed unmatched. Germline lookup yields CDR1 LNHDA and CDR2 SQIVND (reference sequence).

The chain is built from TRBV28 and TRBJ1-1, with a possible D match to TRBD1 (6 bases). The CDR3 spans 14 residues. Germline lookup yields CDR1 MDHEN and CDR2 SYDVKM. Trimming removed 6 bases at V and 10 bases at J, with 21 bases between. The CDR3 coding sequence is TGTGCCAGCAGCCTCGAACAGGGCCTGCCCAGAGCTTTCTTT. This gives the protein CASSLEQGLPRAFF.

The chain employs TRBV19 and TRBJ2-1, with 11 bases identical to TRBD2. CDR3 length: 16 residues. V was pared by 5 bases and J by 4 bases, with 7 bases of the junction left unmatched. Germline CDR1 LNHDA, CDR2 SQIVND (reference sequence). CDR3 bases: TGTGCCAGTAGTTCGCGCGGGACTAGCGGATACAATGAGCAGTTCTTC. This codes for CASSSRGTSGYNEQFF.

The chain is built from TRBV7-6 and TRBJ1-2, with a possible D match to TRBD1 (5 bases). This CDR3 is built from 17 residues. Germline assignment: CDR1 SGHVS and CDR2 FNYEAQ. V lost 7 bases and J lost 6, with 27 bases in between. The CDR3 sequence: CASTLRVGSGNTDGYTF. The CDR3 coding sequence is TGTGCCAGCACCCTACGGGTGGGGTCAGGGAACACCGATGGCTACACCTTC.

The chain employs TRBV15 and TRBJ1-4, with D perhaps matching TRBD1 (5 bases). Per the germline V gene, CDR1 is LNHNV and CDR2 is YYDKDF (reference sequence). The germline V and J ends were trimmed by 5 bases and 8 bases, with 12 bases remaining between them. CDR3 length: 13 amino acids. This CDR3 reads CATSPGNREKLFF. The DNA for the CDR3 is TGTGCCACCAGCCCAGGGAATCGGGAAAAACTGTTTTTT.

V gene TRBV3-1 (or the pseudogene TRBV3-2) combines with J gene TRBJ1-1; D is possibly TRBD1 (6 bases). The CDR3 loop spans 15 amino acids. The germline V and J ends were trimmed by 5 bases and 1 base, with 14 bases remaining between them. Germline values: CDR1 LGHDT, CDR2 YNNKEL (reference sequence). This chain's CDR3 is CASSETTGWNTEAFF. As DNA, the CDR3 is TGTGCCAGCAGCGAGACTACAGGGTGGAACACTGAAGCTTTCTTT.

J is TRBJ2-7 and V is TRBV19; maybe TRBD2 (6 bases). Germline V CDR1 and CDR2: LNHDA, SQIVND (reference sequence). The CDR3 sequence is 14 residues long. V was cut by 4 bases and J by 2 bases, with 12 bases left in between. DNA of the CDR3: TGTGCCAGTAGTACTCCGGGGGAAACCTACGAGCAGTACTTC. It is translated as CASSTPGETYEQYF.

In DNA form, the CDR3 reads TGTGCCAGCAGCCACCTAGGGCTTAGGGCCGAGCAGTACTTC. This gives the protein CASSHLGLRAEQYF. The chain is built from TRBV3-1 (or the pseudogene TRBV3-2) and TRBJ2-7; D ambiguous. Germline V gene sequence: CDR1 LGHDT, CDR2 YNNKEL (reference sequence). V was shortened by 3 bases and J by 6 bases, with 15 bases between the two germline ends. The CDR3 runs to 14 residues.

This chain uses TRBV30 with TRBJ1-1; D gene unclear. With 1 base removed from V and 8 bases from J, the gap between germline ends came to 23 bases. The CDR3 totals 16 residues. The germline CDR1 and CDR2 sequences are GTSNPN and SVGIG (reference sequence). This CDR3 reads CAWSDPNLAPRLEAFF. In DNA form, the CDR3 reads TGTGCCTGGAGTGACCCGAACCTGGCCCCAAGACTAGAAGCTTTCTTT.